Sequencing of this T cell receptor beta chain was carried out in a study of CD8+ T cells in alopecia areata. In this sample, this clone turned up a few times. Its antigen is not identified. Study outcomes and limitations: Uncertainty remains about how baseline CD8+ expansion links to response, with one nonresponder.

Described treatment: oral pan-JAK inhibitor, 5-10 mg twice daily. Isolated RNA was reverse transcribed into cDNA used as the sequencing template. The data were produced by immunoSEQ multiplex PCR, yet TCRdb's version contains in-frame clones alone and is incomplete. This table holds about 200,000 clones, 55% to 70% found once. CDR1 is GTSNPN and CDR2 is SVGIG in the germline V gene (reference sequence). V lost 4 bases and J 3 bases, leaving 9 bases between the germline ends. This CDR3 comprises 12 residues. The TCR comes from a human donor with alopecia areata. The chain recombines TRBV30 with TRBJ1-1; D perhaps matches TRBD1 (6 bases). The material was CD4+ T cells sorted from blood, obtained at week 4, from a patient treated with tofacitinib. The CDR3 sequence: CAWTGGHTEAFF. The CDR3 DNA sequence: TGTGCCTGGACCGGGGGCCACACTGAAGCTTTCTTT.